This passage covers 25 T cell receptor beta chains from one sample sequenced in a study of blood T cell repertoires in COVID-19. This table comes from immunoSEQ multiplex PCR, and its TCRdb copy is limited to in-frame clones, with some not included. The repertoire has a few hundred thousand clones, over 75% of them found once; the top ten carry 2.5% to 3%. Material: PBMCs or T cells enriched from blood (not recorded which). These receptors were collected from a woman in her 30s who had recovered from COVID-19.

This chain joins TRBV27 and TRBJ2-3; 10 bases are shared with TRBD2. Germline CDR1 and CDR2: MNHEY and SMNVEV (reference sequence). V shed 6 bases, J shed 10 bases, and the junction held 10 bases outside the gene matches. CDR3 size: 14 residues. The CDR3 nucleotides are TGTGCCAGCAGATTAGCGGGGGGCGAGGGGGCGCAGTATTTT. The encoded protein is CASRLAGGEGAQYF.

Written as DNA, the CDR3 is TGTGCCATCAGTGAAGAGGGGGCGGGTGAAAAACTGTTTTTT. This translates into CAISEEGAGEKLFF. This sequence joins TRBV10-3 and TRBJ1-4; 7 nucleotides align to TRBD1. Trimming cost V 3 bases and J 7 bases; bases outside gene matches: 5. The CDR3 covers 14 residues. Germline assignment: CDR1 ENHRY and CDR2 SYGVKD.

The chain joins TRBV19 to TRBJ2-1; weak D call: TRBD2 (7 bases). V was trimmed by 3 bases and J by 14 bases, leaving 20 bases between them. Per the germline V gene, CDR1 is LNHDA and CDR2 is SQIVND (reference sequence). This CDR3 comprises 14 residues. Here the CDR3 DNA reads TGTGCCAGTAGTATGGGAACGGGGGGCCCTGGGGAGTTCTTC. It codes for CASSMGTGGPGEFF.

This chain joins TRBV13 and TRBJ1-2, with 7 bases matching TRBD1. The V and J ends lost 4 bases and 5 bases, in that order; junction bases with no gene match: 10. This CDR3 has 15 residues. CDR1 is PRHDT and CDR2 is FYEKMQ in the germline V gene (reference sequence). The CDR3 region is CASSYGGQSDYGYTF. The CDR3 DNA reads as TGTGCCAGCAGCTACGGGGGACAGTCGGATTATGGCTACACCTTC.

DNA for the CDR3: TGTGCCAGCAGTTTACTTCGGCAGCCCCAGCATTTT. Its translation: CASSLLRQPQHF. The gene calls are TRBV12-3 or TRBV12-4 and TRBJ1-5; D unclear. Trimming left V 2 bases short and J 7 bases short, with 6 bases between. The CDR3 spans 12 residues.

CDR3 amino acids: CSVEGGPIEQFF. The CDR3 bases are TGCAGCGTTGAAGGTGGGCCAATTGAGCAGTTCTTC. This rearrangement joins TRBV29-1 to TRBJ2-1; no firm D call. The germline V gene has CDR1 SQVTM and CDR2 ANQGSEA. V lost 1 base and J lost 9, with 10 bases in between. The CDR3 consists of 12 residues.

The genes are TRBV28 and TRBJ2-1; D remains unclear. The CDR3 has 13 residues. Trimming took 9 bases from V and 0 from J, leaving 9 bases between them. Germline CDR1 reads MDHEN; CDR2 reads SYDVKM. CDR3 in amino acids: CASHRSSYNEQFF. CDR3 DNA: TGTGCCAGTCATAGGAGCTCCTACAATGAGCAGTTCTTC.

The chain joins TRBV9 to TRBJ1-2, with D possibly matching TRBD1 (5 bases). The germline V and J ends were trimmed by 4 bases and 7 bases, with 23 bases remaining between them. Germline CDR1 SGDLS, CDR2 YYNGEE. This CDR3 is built from 16 residues. This chain's CDR3 is CASSPRTFYSQGGYTF. The CDR3 DNA reads as TGTGCCAGCAGCCCCCGGACATTCTATAGCCAGGGTGGCTACACCTTC.

The gene calls are TRBV7-6 and TRBJ2-7, with D unclear. Germline-derived CDR1 and CDR2 are SGHVS and FNYEAQ. The CDR3 contains 15 residues. V was cut by 1 base and J by 1 base, with 11 bases left in between. The CDR3 loop reads CASSLDPGGSYEQYF. The CDR3 region has the DNA TGTGCCAGCAGCTTAGATCCTGGCGGATCCTACGAGCAGTACTTC.

This rearrangement joins TRBV13 to TRBJ2-1; 10 positions agree with TRBD2. The CDR3 length is 11 residues. Germline values: CDR1 PRHDT, CDR2 FYEKMQ (reference sequence). The junction had 1 base not matched to a gene; V was cut back by 5 bases and J by 12 bases. CDR3 coding DNA: TGTGCCAGCAGCGAGCGGGGGGGGCAGTTCTTC. Translated, it gives CASSERGGQFF.

This chain uses TRBV18 with TRBJ2-3, with 7 positions matching TRBD2. With V trimmed by 6 bases and J by 5 bases, 14 bases remained unmatched. The CDR3 is 16 amino acids. Germline CDR1 reads KGHSH; CDR2 reads LQKENI. The CDR3 spells CASSSGGGAGRDTQYF. Written as DNA, the CDR3 is TGTGCCAGCTCCTCTGGCGGCGGAGCGGGAAGAGATACGCAGTATTTT. The full variable domain, with the rest looked up from reference TRBV18 and TRBJ2-3, is NAGVMQNPRHLVRRRGQEARLRCSPMKGHSHVYWYRQLPEEGLKFMVYLQKENIIDESGMPKERFSAEFPKEGPSILRIQQVVRGDSAAYFCASSSGGGAGRDTQYFGPGTRLTVL.

This sequence joins TRBV2 and TRBJ1-2; 8 positions match TRBD1. Trimming removed 5 bases from V and 4 bases from J; junction bases left unmatched: 9. CDR3 length: 15 residues. Germline V lookup: CDR1 SNHLY, CDR2 FYNNEI. The CDR3 DNA is TGTGCCAGCAGTTTCAGGGGGCCGGAGCTCTATGGCTACACCTTC. The encoded protein is CASSFRGPELYGYTF.

The rearrangement uses TRBV9 and TRBJ1-2, with TRBD1 matching 10 bases. After removal of 5 bases from V and 6 bases from J, the junction contained 4 bases not matched to a gene. The CDR3 extends over 13 amino acids. The germline gives CDR1 SGDLS, CDR2 YYNGEE. CDR3 sequence: CASRGTGADGYTF. As DNA, the CDR3 is TGTGCCAGCAGAGGGACAGGGGCCGATGGCTACACCTTC.

The chain carries TRBV11-3 and TRBJ2-7, with 8 nucleotides matching TRBD1. Germline V gene sequence: CDR1 SGHNT, CDR2 YENEEA. V was pared by 11 bases and J by 2 bases, with 5 bases of the junction left unmatched. The length of the CDR3 is 12 residues. CDR3 in amino acids: CARLQGAYEQYF. The CDR3 DNA reads as TGTGCCCGCTTACAGGGGGCCTACGAGCAGTACTTC.

The chain has TRBV7-8 and TRBJ1-3; D possibly corresponds to TRBD1 (5 bases). Trimming stripped 5 bases from V and 1 base from J, with 15 bases between. CDR3 length: 16 residues. Germline lookup yields CDR1 SGHVS and CDR2 FQNEAQ. Written as DNA, the CDR3 is TGTGCCAGCAGCCCCCAGACCTCAGGGTCTGGAAACACCATATATTTT. It translates to CASSPQTSGSGNTIYF.

CDR3 region: CASSLSGIYNEKLFF. The CDR3 DNA is TGTGCCAGCAGCTTATCCGGGATCTACAATGAAAAACTGTTTTTT. The chain is built from TRBV7-9 and TRBJ1-4; D remains unclear. Trimming cost V 2 bases and J 5 bases, with 12 bases left between them. The germline gives CDR1 SEHNR, CDR2 FQNEAQ (reference sequence). CDR3 length: 15 amino acids.

The J gene is TRBJ2-1, the V gene TRBV9; a weak D match, TRBD2 (6 bases). This CDR3 comprises 17 residues. CDR1 SGDLS and CDR2 YYNGEE come from the germline V gene. V was pared by 0 bases and J by 1 base, with 14 bases between. In nucleotides, the CDR3 is TGTGCCAGCAGCGTAGGGAATCCCCGGGAGTCCTACAATGAGCAGTTCTTC. As protein: CASSVGNPRESYNEQFF. The variable domain in full, with the rest retrieved from reference TRBV9 and TRBJ2-1, is DSGVTQTPKHLITATGQRVTLRCSPRSGDLSVYWYQQSLDQGLQFLIQYYNGEERAKGNILERFSAQQFPDLHSELNLSSLELGDSALYFCASSVGNPRESYNEQFFGPGTRLTVL.

The V and J genes are TRBV7-6 and TRBJ2-6, with D tentatively TRBD1 (5 bases). The CDR3 length is 17 residues. V was shortened by 1 base and J by 0 bases, with 10 bases between the two germline ends. Per germline, CDR1 SGHVS and CDR2 FNYEAQ. The CDR3 bases are TGTGCCAGCAGCTTAGGGGGCAGCAGCTCTGGGGCCAACGTCCTGACTTTC. This sequence encodes CASSLGGSSSGANVLTF.

This clone was recorded once. V is TRBV6-5 and J is TRBJ1-2; tentatively, D is TRBD1 (6 bases). The CDR3 contains 11 residues. Trimming took 9 bases from V and 8 from J, leaving 13 bases between them. Germline CDR1 MNHEY, CDR2 SVGAGI. DNA of the CDR3: TGTGCCAGTGGAAGGGGGAGCGGCTACACCTTC. As protein: CASGRGSGYTF.

The rearrangement links TRBV7-6 to TRBJ2-2; D is unclear. Trimming took off 4 bases at V and 1 base at J, with 7 bases between the two ends. CDR1 and CDR2 from the germline V gene are SGHVS and FNYEAQ. The CDR3 has 14 residues. CDR3 nucleotide sequence: TGTGCCAGCAGCTCCCTTATGAACACCGGGGAGCTGTTTTTT. Translated, it gives CASSSLMNTGELFF. The full variable domain, in which reference TRBV7-6 and TRBJ2-2 provide the parts outside the CDR3, is GAGVSQSPRYKVTKRGQDVALRCDPISGHVSLYWYRQALGQGPEFLTYFNYEAQQDKSGLPNDRFSAERPEGSISTLTIQRTEQRDSAMYRCASSSLMNTGELFFGEGSRLTVL.

This clone was recorded once. The chain carries TRBV5-1 and TRBJ1-2, with 8 bases fitting TRBD1. The CDR3 sequence is 17 residues long. Germline CDR1 is SGHRS and CDR2 is YFSETQ. The V gene end was trimmed by 0 bases and the J gene end by 4 bases; junction bases not matched to a gene: 11. The DNA of the CDR3 is TGCGCCAGCAGCTTGGGGGCAGGGGGCGCGTGGAGCTATGGCTACACCTTC. Translating it yields CASSLGAGGAWSYGYTF.

This sequence joins TRBV27 and TRBJ2-7; TRBD2 matches 11 bases. Germline trimming cut 5 bases from V and 7 bases from J; bases unmatched to any gene: 22. CDR1 is MNHEY and CDR2 is SMNVEV in the germline V gene (reference sequence). This CDR3 has 19 residues. The CDR3 sequence is CASSPRTSGSSLGVWEQYF. DNA of the CDR3: TGTGCCAGCAGTCCCCGGACTAGCGGGTCCTCTCTTGGGGTTTGGGAGCAGTACTTC.

This clone turned up a few times. The gene calls are TRBV7-9 and TRBJ1-6; D unclear. Trimming stripped 1 base from V and 10 bases from J, with 11 bases between. CDR3 length: 14 residues. Germline V lookup: CDR1 SEHNR, CDR2 FQNEAQ (reference sequence). CDR3 in amino acids: CASSLVGTASPLHF. The CDR3, as DNA: TGTGCCAGCAGCTTAGTGGGCACAGCATCACCCCTCCACTTT. The full variable domain, its missing parts supplied by reference TRBV7-9 and TRBJ1-6, is DTGVSQNPRHKITKRGQNVTFRCDPISEHNRLYWYRQTLGQGPEFLTYFQNEAQLEKSRLLSDRFSAERPKGSFSTLEIQRTEQGDSAMYLCASSLVGTASPLHFGNGTRLTVT.

This sequence joins TRBV7-2 and TRBJ1-3, with D hard to call. Trimming took off 1 base at V and 0 bases at J, with 4 bases between the two ends. Germline CDR1 is SGHTA and CDR2 is FQGNSA. The CDR3 is made up of 14 amino acids. The CDR3 region is CASSLVHSGNTIYF. CDR3 bases: TGTGCCAGCAGCTTAGTACACTCTGGAAACACCATATATTTT.

This clone was observed a single time. The J gene is TRBJ2-1, the V gene TRBV6-6, with D possibly being TRBD1 (6 bases). The germline gives CDR1 MNHNY, CDR2 SVGAGI (reference sequence). The CDR3 consists of 16 residues. The ends were cut back, 6 bases at V and 0 bases at J, with 15 bases in the middle. Here the CDR3 reads CASRSTDSSSYNEQFF. CDR3 DNA sequence: TGTGCCAGCAGGAGCACGGACAGTAGCTCCTACAATGAGCAGTTCTTC.